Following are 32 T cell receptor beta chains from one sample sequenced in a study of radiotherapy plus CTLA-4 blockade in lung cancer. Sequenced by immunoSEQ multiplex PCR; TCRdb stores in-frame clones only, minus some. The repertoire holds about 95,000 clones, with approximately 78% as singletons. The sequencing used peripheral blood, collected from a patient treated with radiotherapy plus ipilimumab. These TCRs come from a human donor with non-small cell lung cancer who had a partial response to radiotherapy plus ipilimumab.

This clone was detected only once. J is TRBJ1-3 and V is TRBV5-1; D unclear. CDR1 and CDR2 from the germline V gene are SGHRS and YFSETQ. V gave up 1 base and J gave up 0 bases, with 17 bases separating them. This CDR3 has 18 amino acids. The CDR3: CASSLQPGRPDSGNTIYF. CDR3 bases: TGCGCCAGCAGCTTGCAGCCCGGCAGGCCAGACTCTGGAAACACCATATATTTT. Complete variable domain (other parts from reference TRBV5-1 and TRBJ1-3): KAGVTQTPRYLIKTRGQQVTLSCSPISGHRSVSWYQQTPGQGLQFLFEYFSETQRNKGNFPGRFSGRQFSNSRSEMNVSTLELGDSALYLCASSLQPGRPDSGNTIYFGEGSWLTVV.

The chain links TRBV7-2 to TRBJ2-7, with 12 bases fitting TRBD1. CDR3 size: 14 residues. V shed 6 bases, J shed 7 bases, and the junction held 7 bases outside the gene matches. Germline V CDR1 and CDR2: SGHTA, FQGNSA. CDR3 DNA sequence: TGTGCCAGCAGTCGGGACAGGGGGCCTCGGGAGCAGTACTTC. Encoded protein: CASSRDRGPREQYF. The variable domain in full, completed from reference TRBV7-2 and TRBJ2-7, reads GAGVSQSPSNKVTEKGKDVELRCDPISGHTALYWYRQSLGQGLEFLIYFQGNSAPDKSGLPSDRFSAERTGGSVSTLTIQRTQQEDSAVYLCASSRDRGPREQYFGPGTRLTVT.

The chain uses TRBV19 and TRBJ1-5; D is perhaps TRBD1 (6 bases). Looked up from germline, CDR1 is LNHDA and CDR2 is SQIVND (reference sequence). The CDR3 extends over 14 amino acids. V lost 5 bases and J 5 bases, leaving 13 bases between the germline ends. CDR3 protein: CASSPGQPHQPQHF. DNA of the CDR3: TGTGCCAGTAGTCCCGGACAGCCCCATCAGCCCCAGCATTTT.

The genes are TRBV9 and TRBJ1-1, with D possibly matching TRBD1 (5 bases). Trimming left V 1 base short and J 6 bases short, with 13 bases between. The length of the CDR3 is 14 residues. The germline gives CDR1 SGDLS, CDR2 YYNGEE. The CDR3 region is CASSVLLGDSEAFF. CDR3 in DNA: TGTGCCAGCAGCGTATTATTGGGGGACTCTGAAGCTTTCTTT.

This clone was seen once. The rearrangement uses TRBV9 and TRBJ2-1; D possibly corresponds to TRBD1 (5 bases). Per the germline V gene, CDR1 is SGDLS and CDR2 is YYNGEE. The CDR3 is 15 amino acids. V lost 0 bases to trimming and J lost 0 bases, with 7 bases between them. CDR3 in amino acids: CASSVEGDSYNEQFF. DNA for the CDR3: TGTGCCAGCAGCGTAGAAGGGGACTCCTACAATGAGCAGTTCTTC.

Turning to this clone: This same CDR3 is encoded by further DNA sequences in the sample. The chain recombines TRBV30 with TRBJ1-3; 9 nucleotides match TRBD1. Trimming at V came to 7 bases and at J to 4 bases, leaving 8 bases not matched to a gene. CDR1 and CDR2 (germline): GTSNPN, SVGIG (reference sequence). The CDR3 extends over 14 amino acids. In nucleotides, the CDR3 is TGTGCCTTCACAACCGGGACAGGGGGAAACACCATATATTTT. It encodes CAFTTGTGGNTIYF.

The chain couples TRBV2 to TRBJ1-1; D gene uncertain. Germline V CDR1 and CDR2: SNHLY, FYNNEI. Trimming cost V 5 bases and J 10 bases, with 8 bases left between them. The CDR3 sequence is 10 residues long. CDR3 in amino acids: CASSREGAFF. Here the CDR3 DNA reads TGTGCCAGCAGTAGGGAGGGAGCTTTCTTT.

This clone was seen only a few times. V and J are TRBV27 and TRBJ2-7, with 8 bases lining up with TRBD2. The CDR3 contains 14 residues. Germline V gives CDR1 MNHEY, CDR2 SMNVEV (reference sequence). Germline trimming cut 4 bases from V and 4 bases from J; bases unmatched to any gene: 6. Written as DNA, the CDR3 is TGTGCCAGCAGTTATAAAGCGGGAGCATACGAGCAGTACTTC. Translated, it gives CASSYKAGAYEQYF.

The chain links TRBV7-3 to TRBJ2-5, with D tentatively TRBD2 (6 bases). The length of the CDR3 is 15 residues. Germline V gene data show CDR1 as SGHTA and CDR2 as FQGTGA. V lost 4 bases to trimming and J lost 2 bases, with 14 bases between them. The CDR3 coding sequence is TGTGCCAGCAGCTCACCCGGGGGAAGACAAGAGACCCAGTACTTC. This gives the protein CASSSPGGRQETQYF.

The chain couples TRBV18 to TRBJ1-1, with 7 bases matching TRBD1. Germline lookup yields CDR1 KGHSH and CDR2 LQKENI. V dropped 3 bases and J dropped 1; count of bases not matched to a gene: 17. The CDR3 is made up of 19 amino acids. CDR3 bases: TGTGCCAGCTCACCGGTTCGACAGGGAATGGAAAGAGGGAACACTGAAGCTTTCTTT. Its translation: CASSPVRQGMERGNTEAFF.

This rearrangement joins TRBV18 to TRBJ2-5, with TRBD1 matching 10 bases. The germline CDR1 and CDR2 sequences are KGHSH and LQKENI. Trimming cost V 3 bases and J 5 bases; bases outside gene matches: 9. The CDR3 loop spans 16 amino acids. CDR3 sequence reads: CASSPGTTGGGETQYF. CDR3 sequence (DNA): TGTGCCAGCTCACCCGGGACGACAGGGGGCGGGGAGACCCAGTACTTC.

The CDR3 region is CASSQGPHPSTDTQYF. The CDR3 nucleotides read TGCGCCAGCAGCCAAGGGCCCCACCCTAGCACAGATACGCAGTATTTT. The chain employs TRBV4-1 and TRBJ2-3; D gene uncertain. The CDR3 runs to 16 residues. V was pared by 1 base and J by 0 bases, with 11 bases between. Germline V gene data show CDR1 as MGHRA and CDR2 as YSYEKL.

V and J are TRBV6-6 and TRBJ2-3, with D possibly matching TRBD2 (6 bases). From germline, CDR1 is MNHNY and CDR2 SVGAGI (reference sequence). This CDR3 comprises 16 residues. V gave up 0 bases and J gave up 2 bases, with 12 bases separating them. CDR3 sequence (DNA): TGTGCCAGCAGTTACTCGTCTCGCGGGGCCACAGATACGCAGTATTTT. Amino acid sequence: CASSYSSRGATDTQYF.

As DNA, the CDR3 is TGTGCCAGCAGCTTACTGGGTAGCAGCACAGATACGCAGTATTTT. This gives the protein CASSLLGSSTDTQYF. This sequence joins TRBV7-3 and TRBJ2-3; D remains unclear. V lost 2 bases, J lost 0 bases, and 9 bases lay in between. The CDR3 is made up of 15 amino acids. Germline V gene lookup returns CDR1 SGHTA and CDR2 FQGTGA. Filled out from reference TRBV7-3 and TRBJ2-3, the complete variable domain reads GAGVSQTPSNKVTEKGKYVELRCDPISGHTALYWYRQSLGQGPEFLIYFQGTGAADDSGLPNDRFFAVRPEGSVSTLKIQRTERGDSAVYLCASSLLGSSTDTQYFGPGTRLTVL.

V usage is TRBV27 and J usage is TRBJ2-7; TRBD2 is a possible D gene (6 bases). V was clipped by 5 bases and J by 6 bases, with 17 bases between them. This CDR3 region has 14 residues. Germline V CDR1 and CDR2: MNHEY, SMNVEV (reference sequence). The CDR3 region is CASSLGGTPLEQYF. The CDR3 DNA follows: TGTGCCAGCAGTCTGGGGGGAACCCCCCTCGAGCAGTACTTC.

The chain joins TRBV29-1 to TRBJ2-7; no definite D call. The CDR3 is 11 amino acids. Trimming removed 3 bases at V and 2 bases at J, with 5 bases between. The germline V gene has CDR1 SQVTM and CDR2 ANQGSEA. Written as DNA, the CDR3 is TGCAGCGTTGAGTTAACCTACGAGCAGTACTTC. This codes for CSVELTYEQYF.

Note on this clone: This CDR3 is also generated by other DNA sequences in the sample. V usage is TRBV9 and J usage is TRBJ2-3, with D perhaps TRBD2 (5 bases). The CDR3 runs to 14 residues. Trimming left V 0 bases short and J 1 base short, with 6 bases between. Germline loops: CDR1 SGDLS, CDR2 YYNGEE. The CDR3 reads CASSVGLRTDTQYF. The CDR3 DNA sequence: TGTGCCAGCAGCGTAGGACTACGCACAGATACGCAGTATTTT.

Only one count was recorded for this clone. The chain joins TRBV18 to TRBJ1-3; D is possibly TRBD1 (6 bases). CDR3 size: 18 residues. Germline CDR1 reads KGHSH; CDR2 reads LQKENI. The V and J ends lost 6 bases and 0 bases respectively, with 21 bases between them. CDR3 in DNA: TGTGCCAGCTCGCGGGTGGGGGCCACCGATGTCTCTGGAAACACCATATATTTT. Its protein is CASSRVGATDVSGNTIYF.

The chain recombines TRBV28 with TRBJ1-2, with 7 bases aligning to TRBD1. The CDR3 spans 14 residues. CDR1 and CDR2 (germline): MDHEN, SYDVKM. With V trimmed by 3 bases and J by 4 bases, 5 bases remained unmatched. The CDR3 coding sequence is TGTGCCAGCAGTTTTTCATCAGGGGGCTATGGCTACACCTTC. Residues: CASSFSSGGYGYTF.

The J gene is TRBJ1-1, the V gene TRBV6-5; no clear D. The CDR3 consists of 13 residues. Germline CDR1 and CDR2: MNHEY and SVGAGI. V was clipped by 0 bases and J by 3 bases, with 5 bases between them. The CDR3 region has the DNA TGTGCCAGCAGTTACTCCCTCGACACTGAAGCTTTCTTT. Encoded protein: CASSYSLDTEAFF.

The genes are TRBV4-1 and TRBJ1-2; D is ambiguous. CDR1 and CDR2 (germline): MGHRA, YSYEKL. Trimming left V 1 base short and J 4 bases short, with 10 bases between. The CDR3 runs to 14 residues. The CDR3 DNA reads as TGCGCCAGCAGCCAAGGGACTGTATCCTATGGCTACACCTTC. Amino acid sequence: CASSQGTVSYGYTF.

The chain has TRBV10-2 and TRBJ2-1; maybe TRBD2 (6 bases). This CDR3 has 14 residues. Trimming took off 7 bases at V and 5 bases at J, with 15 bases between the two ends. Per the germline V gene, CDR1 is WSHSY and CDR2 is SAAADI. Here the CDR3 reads CASNLAGGDNEQFF. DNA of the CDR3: TGCGCCAGCAATCTGGCAGGAGGGGACAATGAGCAGTTCTTC.

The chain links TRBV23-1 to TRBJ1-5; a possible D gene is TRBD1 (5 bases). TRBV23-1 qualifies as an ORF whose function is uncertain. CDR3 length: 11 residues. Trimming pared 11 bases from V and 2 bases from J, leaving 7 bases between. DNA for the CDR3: TGCGCCGTAGGGGGCAATCAGCCCCAGCATTTT. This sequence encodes CAVGGNQPQHF.

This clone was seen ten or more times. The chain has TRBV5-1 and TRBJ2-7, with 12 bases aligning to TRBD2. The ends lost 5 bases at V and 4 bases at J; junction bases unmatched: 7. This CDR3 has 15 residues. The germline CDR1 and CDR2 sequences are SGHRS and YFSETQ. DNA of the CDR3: TGCGCCAGCAGAATCGGGACTAGCGGGTTGTACGAGCAGTACTTC. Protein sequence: CASRIGTSGLYEQYF.

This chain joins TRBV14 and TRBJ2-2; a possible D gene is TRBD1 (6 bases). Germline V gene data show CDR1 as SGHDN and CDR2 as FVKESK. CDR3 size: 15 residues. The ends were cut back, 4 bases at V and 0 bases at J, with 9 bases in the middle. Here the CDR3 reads CASSRGTPNTGELFF. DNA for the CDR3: TGTGCCAGCAGCCGAGGGACACCGAACACCGGGGAGCTGTTTTTT.

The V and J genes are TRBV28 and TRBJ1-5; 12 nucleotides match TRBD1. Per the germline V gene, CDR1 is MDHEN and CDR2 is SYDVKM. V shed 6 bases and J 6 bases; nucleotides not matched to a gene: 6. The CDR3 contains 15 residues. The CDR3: CASSTGQGAGQPQHF. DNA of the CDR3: TGTGCCAGCAGCACGGGACAGGGGGCAGGTCAGCCCCAGCATTTT.

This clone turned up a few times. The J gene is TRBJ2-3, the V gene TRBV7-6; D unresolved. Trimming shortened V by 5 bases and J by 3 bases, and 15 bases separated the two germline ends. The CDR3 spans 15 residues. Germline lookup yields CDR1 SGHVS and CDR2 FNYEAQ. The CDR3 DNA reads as TGTGCCAGCAGCCCCTCTGGTAGCCAGACAGATACGCAGTATTTT. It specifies CASSPSGSQTDTQYF.

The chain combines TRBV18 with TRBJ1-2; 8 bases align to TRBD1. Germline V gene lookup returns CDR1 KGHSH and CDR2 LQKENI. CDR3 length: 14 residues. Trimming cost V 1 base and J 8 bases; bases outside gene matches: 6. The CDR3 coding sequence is TGTGCCAGCTCACCACTTCAGGGGGCAAAGGGCTACACCTTC. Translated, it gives CASSPLQGAKGYTF.

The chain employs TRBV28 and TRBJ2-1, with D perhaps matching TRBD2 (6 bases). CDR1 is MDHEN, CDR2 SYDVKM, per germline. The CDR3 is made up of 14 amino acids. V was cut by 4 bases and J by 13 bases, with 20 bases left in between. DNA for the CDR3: TGTGCCAGCAGTTCCCCCTCCACGCGGGACTGTCAGTTCTTC. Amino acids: CASSSPSTRDCQFF. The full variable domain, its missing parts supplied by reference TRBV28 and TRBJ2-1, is DVKVTQSSRYLVKRTGEKVFLECVQDMDHENMFWYRQDPGLGLRLIYFSYDVKMKEKGDIPEGYSVSREKKERFSLILESASTNQTSMYLCASSSPSTRDCQFFGPGTRLTVL.

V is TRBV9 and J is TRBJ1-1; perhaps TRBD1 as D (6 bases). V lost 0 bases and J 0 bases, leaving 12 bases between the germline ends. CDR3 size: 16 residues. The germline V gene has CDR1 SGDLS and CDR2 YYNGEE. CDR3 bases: TGTGCCAGCAGCGTAGATCCAGGGGCGATGAACACTGAAGCTTTCTTT. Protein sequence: CASSVDPGAMNTEAFF.

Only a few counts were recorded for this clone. CDR3 nucleotides: TGCGCCAGCAGCTTAATCGGGACAGGGGACGAGCAGTACTTC. It specifies CASSLIGTGDEQYF. The chain employs TRBV5-1 and TRBJ2-7; 10 nucleotides line up with TRBD1. After removal of 2 bases from V and 5 bases from J, the junction contained 4 bases not matched to a gene. CDR1 is SGHRS and CDR2 is YFSETQ in the germline V gene. The CDR3 is made up of 14 amino acids.

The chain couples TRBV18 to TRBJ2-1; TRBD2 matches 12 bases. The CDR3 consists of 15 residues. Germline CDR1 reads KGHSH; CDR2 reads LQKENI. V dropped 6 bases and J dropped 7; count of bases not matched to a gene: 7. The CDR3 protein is CASSLTSGGGNEQFF. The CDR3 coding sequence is TGTGCCAGCTCCCTGACTAGCGGGGGCGGGAATGAGCAGTTCTTC.